Below are 15 T cell receptor beta chains sequenced from a single sample in a study of blood T cells in healthy people across ages. With a J-beta primer mix and a sample-barcoded 5' primer, a second PCR ran about 6 to 11 cycles. TCRdb called the 5' RACE reads again in MiXCR, with one record for every CDR3 protein. The sample contains some 900,000 distinct CDR3 sequences, 40% to 60% of which appear only once. The sample was blood. The source of these receptors is a man aged 25 to 45 in good health.

The rearrangement joins TRBV20-1 to TRBJ2-7; unclear D gene. Trimming pared 8 bases from V and 0 bases from J, leaving 8 bases between. CDR3 length equals 11 residues. Germline V gene lookup returns CDR1 DFQATT and CDR2 SNEGSKA (reference sequence). The CDR3 loop is CSSRSSYEQYF. In DNA, the CDR3 is TGCAGTTCAAGGAGCTCCTACGAGCAGTACTTC.

This chain links TRBV6-1 with TRBJ2-7, with D tentatively TRBD1 (6 bases). Germline assignment: CDR1 MNHNS and CDR2 SASEGT. This CDR3 is 15 amino acids long. Between the trimmed V and J ends, which lost 4 bases and 0 bases, there was a span of 13 bases. The CDR3 sequence: CASSAATGFSYEQYF. CDR3 in DNA: TGTGCCAGCAGTGCAGCAACAGGGTTCTCCTACGAGCAGTACTTC.

The rearrangement links TRBV6-2 or TRBV6-3 to TRBJ1-5; D ambiguous. The germline V and J ends were trimmed by 3 bases and 4 bases, with 7 bases remaining between them. There are 13 residues in the CDR3. Germline CDR1 and CDR2: MNHEY and SVGEGT. This CDR3 is CASSYPGNQPQHF. DNA for the CDR3: TGTGCCAGCAGTTATCCGGGTAATCAGCCCCAGCATTTT.

The chain is built from TRBV4-2 and TRBJ2-3; TRBD2 matches 7 bases. Losses at the gene ends were 1 base for V and 5 bases for J; bases not matched to a gene: 6. The CDR3 runs 15 residues. The germline V gene has CDR1 LGHNA and CDR2 YNFKEQ. The DNA of the CDR3 is TGTGCCAGCAGCCAAGCGGGGGAGGGGATAGATACGCAGTATTTT. Protein sequence: CASSQAGEGIDTQYF.

J is TRBJ1-2 and V is TRBV12-3 or TRBV12-4, with a tentative D call TRBD1 (5 bases). This CDR3 has 13 residues. The germline V and J ends were trimmed by 4 bases and 8 bases, with 14 bases remaining between them. The CDR3 spells CASSSDWGEGYTF. The CDR3 coding sequence is TGTGCCAGCAGTTCGGATTGGGGGGAAGGCTACACCTTC.

The chain has TRBV7-3 and TRBJ1-2; the D gene is possibly TRBD1 (5 bases). The germline V gene has CDR1 SGHTA and CDR2 FQGTGA. The CDR3 length is 13 residues. Trimming shortened V by 5 bases and J by 6 bases, and 13 bases separated the two germline ends. CDR3 DNA: TGTGCCAGCAGCCAATCCGGAGGGGATGGCTACACCTTC. Translated: CASSQSGGDGYTF.

This clonotype came up a few times. The chain has TRBV12-3 or TRBV12-4 and TRBJ2-2; TRBD1 matches 12 bases. The trim removed 6 bases at V and 8 bases at J, leaving 10 bases unmatched. This CDR3 has 16 residues. CDR3 DNA sequence: TGTGCCAGCAGCCGTGGGACAGGGGGCTTAACTGGGGAGCTGTTTTTT. The encoded protein is CASSRGTGGLTGELFF.

This chain joins TRBV18 and TRBJ2-6; the D gene is possibly TRBD1 (5 bases). The V and J ends lost 0 bases and 3 bases respectively, with 9 bases between them. Germline V gene sequence: CDR1 KGHSH, CDR2 LQKENI. The CDR3 is made up of 16 amino acids. The CDR3 nucleotides read TGTGCCAGCTCACCACCGGTAGGGGATGGGGCCAACGTCCTGACTTTC. Encoded protein: CASSPPVGDGANVLTF.

At least ten counts were recorded for this clonotype. The genes are TRBV12-3 or TRBV12-4 and TRBJ1-1; a possible D gene is TRBD1 (5 bases). The V end was cut by 5 bases, the J end by 5 bases, with 15 bases between. The CDR3 sequence is 14 residues long. The CDR3 here is CASSPAGGGTEAFF. CDR3 sequence (DNA): TGTGCCAGCAGTCCGGCCGGGGGTGGTACTGAAGCTTTCTTT.

The V and J genes are TRBV7-2 and TRBJ2-3, with a weak D call TRBD2 (5 bases). The V and J ends lost 4 bases and 0 bases respectively, with 20 bases between them. CDR3 length: 18 residues. Germline V CDR1 and CDR2: SGHTA, FQGNSA. The CDR3 here is CASSSGEGRSLSTDTQYF. CDR3 DNA sequence: TGTGCCAGCAGCTCGGGCGAGGGCAGGTCCCTTAGCACAGATACGCAGTATTTT. The full variable domain, rest sourced from reference TRBV7-2 and TRBJ2-3, is GAGVSQSPSNKVTEKGKDVELRCDPISGHTALYWYRQSLGQGLEFLIYFQGNSAPDKSGLPSDRFSAERTGGSVSTLTIQRTQQEDSAVYLCASSSGEGRSLSTDTQYFGPGTRLTVL.

In its sample, this clonotype was seen a few times. This chain joins TRBV6-1 and TRBJ2-1; 9 nucleotides line up with TRBD1. Per germline, CDR1 MNHNS and CDR2 SASEGT. Germline trimming cut 2 bases from V and 5 bases from J; bases unmatched to any gene: 10. The CDR3 is 17 amino acids. Written as DNA, the CDR3 is TGTGCCAGCAGTGAACGGGACAGGGTAAGAGGTCACAATGAGCAGTTCTTC. This codes for CASSERDRVRGHNEQFF.

This clonotype was counted ten times or more. The gene calls are TRBV7-9 and TRBJ1-2; D is undetermined. Trimming took 1 base from V and 4 from J, leaving 7 bases between them. From germline, CDR1 is SEHNR and CDR2 FQNEAQ (reference sequence). This CDR3 spans 13 amino acids. CDR3 nucleotides: TGTGCCAGCAGCTTAGACGGCGGCTATGGCTACACCTTC. It specifies CASSLDGGYGYTF.

The chain recombines TRBV3-1 with TRBJ1-1; D is undetermined. Trimming pared 4 bases from V and 4 bases from J, leaving 16 bases between. CDR1 and CDR2 from the germline V gene are LGHDT and YNNKEL (reference sequence). The length of the CDR3 is 15 residues. The CDR3 region has the DNA TGTGCCAGCAGCCTATGGGGAGGGAGAGGCACTGAAGCTTTCTTT. It is translated as CASSLWGGRGTEAFF. The whole variable domain, remainder taken from reference TRBV3-1 and TRBJ1-1, is DTAVSQTPKYLVTQMGNDKSIKCEQNLGHDTMYWYKQDSKKFLKIMFSYNNKELIINETVPNRFSPKSPDKAHLNLHINSLELGDSAVYFCASSLWGGRGTEAFFGQGTRLTVV.

This clonotype showed up just once. The chain employs TRBV7-2 and TRBJ1-2; D gene unclear. V was cut by 2 bases and J by 4 bases, with 11 bases left in between. CDR1 is SGHTA, CDR2 FQGNSA, per germline. This CDR3 contains 14 residues. The CDR3 DNA is TGTGCCAGCAGCTTACTGGGCCAGGTCTATGGCTACACCTTC. Its protein product is CASSLLGQVYGYTF.

The chain joins TRBV12-5 to TRBJ2-3, with D perhaps matching TRBD2 (7 bases). The CDR3 extends over 18 amino acids. Per the germline V gene, CDR1 is LGHNT and CDR2 is FRNRAP. V was cut by 6 bases and J by 0 bases, with 22 bases left in between. Here the CDR3 reads CASGTGEKGDYSTDTQYF. The CDR3 nucleotides read TGTGCTAGTGGGACAGGTGAAAAGGGGGACTACAGCACAGATACGCAGTATTTT.